The 28 T cell receptor beta chains below come from one sample, sequenced in a study of response to subunit inactivated influenza vaccine. TCRdb redid the calling of the RT-PCR reads with MiXCR, one entry per CDR3 protein. The sample lists fewer than 250,000 distinct CDR3 sequences, roughly 14% seen once, with approximately 24% in the top ten. Sequencing used CD8+ T cells sorted from PBMCs, obtained roughly 5 days after vaccination. These receptors came from a man aged 45 to 65 who received an inactivated influenza vaccine.

The sample holds one count of this clonotype. The genes are TRBV12-3 or TRBV12-4 and TRBJ2-7, with 15 bases that match TRBD2. This CDR3 has 20 amino acids. V lost 0 bases and J lost 1; bases outside the gene matches: 10. DNA for the CDR3: TGTGCCAGCAGTTTAGCAGACTCAGGACTAGCGGGGGGGGAGTCCTACGAGCAGTACTTC. This sequence encodes CASSLADSGLAGGESYEQYF.

The rearrangement uses TRBV29-1 and TRBJ1-4; D not certain. Germline assignment: CDR1 SQVTM and CDR2 ANQGSEA. The CDR3 is 12 amino acids. Trimming stripped 0 bases from V and 16 bases from J, with 15 bases between. CDR3 DNA: TGCAGCGTTGAAGACGACCGGTATGTTCGGTTTTTT. Translated, it gives CSVEDDRYVRFF.

V gene TRBV9 combines with J gene TRBJ2-2, with TRBD1 identical over 11 bases. The V and J ends lost 0 bases and 5 bases, in that order; junction bases with no gene match: 3. The CDR3 spans 16 residues. In germline, CDR1 is SGDLS, CDR2 YYNGEE. In DNA form, the CDR3 reads TGTGCCAGCAGCGTAGAAGGGACAGGGGGGACCGGGGAGCTGTTTTTT. Translated, it gives CASSVEGTGGTGELFF.

A few counts support this clonotype. This chain uses TRBV4-1 with TRBJ2-7; D may match TRBD1 or TRBD2 (6 bases each). Germline V gene data show CDR1 as MGHRA and CDR2 as YSYEKL. This CDR3 is 17 amino acids long. V was clipped by 0 bases and J by 4 bases, with 19 bases between them. CDR3 DNA sequence: TGCGCCAGCAGCCAAGATTCACTGTACGGGGGCCTTTACGAGCAGTACTTC. Protein product: CASSQDSLYGGLYEQYF.

The rearrangement uses TRBV10-2 and TRBJ2-7, with a weak D call TRBD2 (6 bases). V dropped 6 bases and J dropped 1 base, with 10 bases sitting between them. Germline lookup yields CDR1 WSHSY and CDR2 SAAADI. The CDR3 runs to 13 residues. The CDR3 DNA follows: TGCGCCAGCAGAGCCGGGACTTCCTACGAGCAGTACTTC. The encoded protein is CASRAGTSYEQYF.

This clonotype was picked up many times. The chain joins TRBV10-3 to TRBJ2-7; D is unclear. Trimming pared 3 bases from V and 0 bases from J, leaving 6 bases between. From germline, CDR1 is ENHRY and CDR2 SYGVKD. The CDR3 is 13 residues long. CDR3 sequence: CAISDRSSYEQYF. In DNA form, the CDR3 reads TGTGCCATCAGTGACAGGAGCTCCTACGAGCAGTACTTC.

This clonotype turned up a few times. The J gene is TRBJ2-7, the V gene TRBV12-3 or TRBV12-4; 9 bases are shared with TRBD1. This CDR3 comprises 15 residues. V was clipped by 5 bases and J by 0 bases; unmatched bases: 5. Here the CDR3 reads CASSPWDRVSYEQYF. CDR3 nucleotide sequence: TGTGCCAGCAGTCCCTGGGACAGGGTCTCCTACGAGCAGTACTTC.

This rearrangement joins TRBV15 to TRBJ2-2; D might be TRBD2 (5 bases). This CDR3 comprises 17 residues. Germline values: CDR1 LNHNV, CDR2 YYDKDF (reference sequence). V was pared by 0 bases and J by 1 base, with 12 bases between. In DNA, the CDR3 is TGTGCCACCAGCAGAGATCTGCTAGAGGGGAACACCGGGGAGCTGTTTTTT. It yields the protein CATSRDLLEGNTGELFF.

This clonotype was counted between two and nine times. V usage is TRBV20-1 and J usage is TRBJ2-7; D is undetermined. Germline V gives CDR1 DFQATT, CDR2 SNEGSKA (reference sequence). The CDR3 covers 11 residues. Between the trimmed V and J ends, which lost 4 bases and 2 bases, there was a span of 6 bases. In DNA form, the CDR3 reads TGCAGTGCTATCGCTCCCTACGAGCAGTACTTC. It translates to CSAIAPYEQYF.

This clonotype was seen a few times. J is TRBJ2-1 and V is TRBV29-1, with 12 nucleotides matching TRBD2. This CDR3 is built from 15 residues. V shed 2 bases and J 6 bases; nucleotides not matched to a gene: 5. Per germline, CDR1 SQVTM and CDR2 ANQGSEA. The CDR3 loop is CSVEWLAGGINEQFF. The CDR3 DNA sequence: TGCAGCGTTGAATGGCTAGCGGGAGGGATCAATGAGCAGTTCTTC.

The chain's CDR3 is CASSLAAVNTGELFF. The CDR3 nucleotides read TGTGCCAGCAGCTTAGCGGCAGTTAACACCGGGGAGCTGTTTTTT. The chain couples TRBV11-1 to TRBJ2-2; no reliable D call. V shed 0 bases and J shed 2 bases, with 7 bases lying between them. Germline V gene data show CDR1 as SGHAT and CDR2 as FQDESV (reference sequence). This CDR3 contains 15 residues.

This clonotype was detected only a few times. The chain links TRBV29-1 to TRBJ2-7; 13 nucleotides line up with TRBD2. J lost 4 bases, V lost 4 bases, and 1 base had no gene match. Germline CDR1 is SQVTM and CDR2 is ANQGSEA. This CDR3 is built from 13 residues. The CDR3 DNA is TGCAGCGTTGGGACTAGCGGGAGTTACGAGCAGTACTTC. Its translation: CSVGTSGSYEQYF.

The chain has TRBV12-5 and TRBJ1-1; D gene unclear. V lost 3 bases to trimming and J lost 5 bases, with 4 bases between them. CDR1 and CDR2 from the germline V gene are LGHNT and FRNRAP. This CDR3 spans 11 amino acids. The CDR3: CASGFGTEAFF. CDR3 coding DNA: TGTGCTAGTGGTTTTGGGACTGAAGCTTTCTTT.

V gene TRBV5-8 combines with J gene TRBJ2-3; D unclear. This CDR3 has 15 amino acids. V lost 4 bases and J lost 0, with 12 bases in between. From germline, CDR1 is SGHTS and CDR2 YDEGEE. The CDR3 DNA is TGTGCCAGCAGCAAGGACGGTACTAGCACAGATACGCAGTATTTT. Its translation is CASSKDGTSTDTQYF.

This clonotype was observed a handful of times. The chain has TRBV6-5 and TRBJ2-7, with D perhaps matching TRBD1 (6 bases). The germline CDR1 and CDR2 sequences are MNHEY and SVGAGI. Trimming removed 2 bases at V and 3 bases at J, with 14 bases between. There are 15 residues in the CDR3. CDR3 DNA: TGTGCCAGCAGTTACGGACAGCCGCCATTCTACGAGCAGTACTTC. This gives the protein CASSYGQPPFYEQYF.

The V and J genes are TRBV7-8 and TRBJ2-7; 11 nucleotides line up with TRBD1. This CDR3 contains 16 residues. The V and J ends lost 5 bases and 4 bases, in that order; junction bases with no gene match: 10. The V gene's germline CDR1 is SGHVS and CDR2 FQNEAQ. CDR3 nucleotide sequence: TGTGCCAGCAGCCCGAGCGGGACAGGGGGGCCATACGAGCAGTACTTC. Amino acids: CASSPSGTGGPYEQYF.

The V and J genes are TRBV7-9 and TRBJ1-1; D ambiguous. This CDR3 has 14 amino acids. Germline CDR1 and CDR2: SEHNR and FQNEAQ (reference sequence). Trimming shortened V by 4 bases and J by 2 bases, and 11 bases separated the two germline ends. The CDR3 DNA follows: TGTGCCAGCAGCTCGGTGGTGGGAAACACTGAAGCTTTCTTT. Residues: CASSSVVGNTEAFF. Full variable domain (remainder filled in from reference TRBV7-9 and TRBJ1-1): DTGVSQNPRHKITKRGQNVTFRCDPISEHNRLYWYRQTLGQGPEFLTYFQNEAQLEKSRLLSDRFSAERPKGSFSTLEIQRTEQGDSAMYLCASSSVVGNTEAFFGQGTRLTVV.

For this clonotype: The junction does not match germline at one end; this may be a read error. CDR3 nucleotides: TGTGCCTGCAGCCAGGAGGTCCCTTTTACCTACGAGCAGTACTTC. Protein product: CACSQEVPFTYEQYF. The chain joins TRBV3-1 to TRBJ2-7; D perhaps matches TRBD2 (5 bases). The CDR3 consists of 15 residues. Germline CDR1 is LGHDT and CDR2 is YNNKEL (reference sequence).

This clonotype was counted between two and nine times. J is TRBJ2-1 and V is TRBV7-9; 9 bases are a match to TRBD1. This CDR3 region has 16 residues. Germline V CDR1 and CDR2: SEHNR, FQNEAQ (reference sequence). V shed 3 bases, J shed 4 bases, and the junction held 7 bases outside the gene matches. CDR3 in DNA: TGTGCCAGCAGCTTTACCGGGACAGGGATTTACAATGAGCAGTTCTTC. This translates into CASSFTGTGIYNEQFF.

In its sample, this clonotype was seen a few times. The J gene is TRBJ2-1, the V gene TRBV18; no firm D call. Between the trimmed V and J ends, which lost 2 bases and 7 bases, there was a span of 6 bases. CDR3 length: 12 residues. The germline V gene has CDR1 KGHSH and CDR2 LQKENI. This chain's CDR3 is CASSPARNEQFF. The CDR3 nucleotides are TGTGCCAGCTCACCAGCTCGGAATGAGCAGTTCTTC.

This clonotype was picked up many times. The CDR3 DNA reads as TGTGCCAGCAGTTCACCGGGCCTAAATCAGCCCCAGCATTTT. Translation: CASSSPGLNQPQHF. V usage is TRBV12-3 or TRBV12-4 and J usage is TRBJ1-5; D gene unclear. The CDR3 contains 14 residues. V was pared by 4 bases and J by 4 bases, with 11 bases between.

The V gene is TRBV4-3, the J gene TRBJ2-7; D tentatively reads TRBD1 or TRBD2 (5 bases each). The CDR3 has 15 residues. The V end was cut by 3 bases, the J end by 1 base, with 13 bases between. Per the germline V gene, CDR1 is LGHNA and CDR2 is YSLEER. This chain's CDR3 is CASSQGTQASYEQYF. The CDR3 DNA is TGCGCCAGCAGCCAGGGGACCCAAGCATCCTACGAGCAGTACTTC.

This clonotype turned up a few times. This chain links TRBV3-1 with TRBJ2-3; D possibly matches TRBD1 or TRBD2 (5 bases each). The CDR3 extends over 17 amino acids. Germline V gene data show CDR1 as LGHDT and CDR2 as YNNKEL (reference sequence). V lost 8 bases, J lost 1 base, and 22 bases lay in between. CDR3 bases: TGTGCCAGCCCCCACCTTAAAGGGACCAAAGGCACAGATACGCAGTATTTT. Translation gives CASPHLKGTKGTDTQYF.

The chain uses TRBV4-1 and TRBJ2-7, with 10 positions matching TRBD1. The CDR3 has 15 amino acids. CDR1 and CDR2 from the germline V gene are MGHRA and YSYEKL. J was trimmed by 5 bases and V by 4 bases; bases with no gene match: 8. The CDR3, as DNA: TGCGCCAGCAGCCCCTGGGGGACAGGGGACGACGAGCAGTACTTC. This encodes CASSPWGTGDDEQYF.

This clonotype has ten or more counts. The V and J genes are TRBV20-1 and TRBJ1-5, with 7 bases aligning to TRBD1. V dropped 3 bases and J dropped 2; count of bases not matched to a gene: 13. Germline CDR1 DFQATT, CDR2 SNEGSKA (reference sequence). This CDR3 region has 17 residues. CDR3 in amino acids: CSASRHKQGFGNQPQHF. The CDR3 bases are TGCAGTGCTAGCAGACATAAACAGGGGTTTGGCAATCAGCCCCAGCATTTT.

This clonotype occurred many times. The chain employs TRBV9 and TRBJ2-1, with 8 bases identical to TRBD2. CDR1 is SGDLS and CDR2 is YYNGEE in the germline V gene. The CDR3 has 14 amino acids. V was pared by 3 bases and J by 8 bases, with 7 bases of the junction left unmatched. The CDR3 sequence is CASSGAGASDEQFF. CDR3 coding DNA: TGTGCCAGCAGCGGAGCGGGAGCTAGCGATGAGCAGTTCTTC.

This clonotype was counted a few times. The chain employs TRBV4-3 and TRBJ2-7; TRBD2 agrees at 7 bases. Trimming took 1 base from V and 4 from J; bases not matched to a gene: 10. The CDR3 is 16 residues long. Germline CDR1 LGHNA, CDR2 YSLEER. CDR3 nucleotide sequence: TGCGCCAGCAGCCAAGGTACTATCGGGACTACGTACGAGCAGTACTTC. This sequence encodes CASSQGTIGTTYEQYF.

This clonotype was seen repeatedly, ten times or more. The chain uses TRBV15 and TRBJ2-3; D remains unclear. Deletions cut 7 bases from V and 6 bases from J, with 17 bases between. The germline V gene encodes CDR1 LNHNV and CDR2 YYDKDF (reference sequence). The CDR3 covers 14 residues. CDR3 loop: CATTPSEPPDTQYF. The CDR3 region has the DNA TGTGCCACCACCCCCTCCGAGCCCCCGGATACGCAGTATTTT.